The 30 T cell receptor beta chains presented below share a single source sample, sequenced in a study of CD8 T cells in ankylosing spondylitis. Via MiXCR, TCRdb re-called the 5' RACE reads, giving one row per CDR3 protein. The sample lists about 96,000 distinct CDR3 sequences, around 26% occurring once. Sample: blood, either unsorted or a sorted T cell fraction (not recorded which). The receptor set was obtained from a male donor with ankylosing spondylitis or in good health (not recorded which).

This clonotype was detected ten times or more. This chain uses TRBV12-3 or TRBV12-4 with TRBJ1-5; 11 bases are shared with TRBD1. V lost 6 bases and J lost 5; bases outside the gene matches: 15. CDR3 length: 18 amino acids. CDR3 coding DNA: TGTGCCAGCAGCCACCACACACCCGGACAGGGGGCATATCAGCCCCAGCATTTT. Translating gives CASSHHTPGQGAYQPQHF.

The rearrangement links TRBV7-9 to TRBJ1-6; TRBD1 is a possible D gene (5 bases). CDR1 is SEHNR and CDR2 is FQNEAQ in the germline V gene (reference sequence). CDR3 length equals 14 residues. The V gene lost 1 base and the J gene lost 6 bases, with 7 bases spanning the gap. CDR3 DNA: TGTGCCAGCAGCTTAGTCAGGGTTAATTCACCCCTCCACTTT. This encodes CASSLVRVNSPLHF.

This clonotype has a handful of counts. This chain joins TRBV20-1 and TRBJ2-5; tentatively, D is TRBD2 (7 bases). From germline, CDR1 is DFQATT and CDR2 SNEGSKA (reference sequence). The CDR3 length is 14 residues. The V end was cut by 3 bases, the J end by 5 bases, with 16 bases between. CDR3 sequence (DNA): TGCAGTGCTAGTGAGGGGGGGCGATGGGAGACCCAGTACTTC. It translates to CSASEGGRWETQYF.

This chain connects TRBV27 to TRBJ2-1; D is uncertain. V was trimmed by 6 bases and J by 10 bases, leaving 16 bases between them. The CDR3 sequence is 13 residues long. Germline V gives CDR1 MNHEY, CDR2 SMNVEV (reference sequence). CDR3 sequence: CASRAQVDREQFF. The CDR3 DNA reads TGTGCCAGCAGGGCGCAGGTGGACCGGGAGCAGTTCTTC.

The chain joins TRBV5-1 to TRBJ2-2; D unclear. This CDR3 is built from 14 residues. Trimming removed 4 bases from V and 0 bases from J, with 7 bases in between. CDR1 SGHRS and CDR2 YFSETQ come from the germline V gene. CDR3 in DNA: TGCGCCAGCAGCCACCAAGCGAACACCGGGGAGCTGTTTTTT. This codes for CASSHQANTGELFF.

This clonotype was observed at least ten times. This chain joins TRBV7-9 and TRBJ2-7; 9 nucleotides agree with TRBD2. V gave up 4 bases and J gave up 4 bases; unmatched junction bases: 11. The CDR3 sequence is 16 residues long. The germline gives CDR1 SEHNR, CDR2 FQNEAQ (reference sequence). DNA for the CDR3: TGTGCCAGCAGCTACTCCGGGACTAGCCTTAATTACGAGCAGTACTTC. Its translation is CASSYSGTSLNYEQYF.

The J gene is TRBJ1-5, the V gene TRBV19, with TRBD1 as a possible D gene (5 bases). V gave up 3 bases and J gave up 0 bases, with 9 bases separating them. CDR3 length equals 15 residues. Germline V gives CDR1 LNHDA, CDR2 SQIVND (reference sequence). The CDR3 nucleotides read TGTGCCAGTAGTATGTCGACAGATAGCAATCAGCCCCAGCATTTT. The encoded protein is CASSMSTDSNQPQHF.

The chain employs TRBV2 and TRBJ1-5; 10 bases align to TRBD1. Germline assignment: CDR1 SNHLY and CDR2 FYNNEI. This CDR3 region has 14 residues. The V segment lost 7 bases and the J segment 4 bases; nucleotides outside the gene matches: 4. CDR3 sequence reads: CASNRGQGNQPQHF. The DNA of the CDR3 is TGTGCCAGCAATCGGGGACAGGGGAATCAGCCCCAGCATTTT. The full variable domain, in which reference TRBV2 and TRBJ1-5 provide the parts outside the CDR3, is EPEVTQTPSHQVTQMGQEVILRCVPISNHLYFYWYRQILGQKVEFLVSFYNNEISEKSEIFDDQFSVERPDGSNFTLKIRSTKLEDSAMYFCASNRGQGNQPQHFGDGTRLSIL.

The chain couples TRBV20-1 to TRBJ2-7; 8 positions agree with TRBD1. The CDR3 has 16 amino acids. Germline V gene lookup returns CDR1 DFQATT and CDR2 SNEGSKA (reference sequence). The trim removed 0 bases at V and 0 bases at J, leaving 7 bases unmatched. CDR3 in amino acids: CSARDWTGKSSYEQYF. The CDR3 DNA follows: TGCAGTGCTAGAGATTGGACAGGGAAGAGCTCCTACGAGCAGTACTTC.

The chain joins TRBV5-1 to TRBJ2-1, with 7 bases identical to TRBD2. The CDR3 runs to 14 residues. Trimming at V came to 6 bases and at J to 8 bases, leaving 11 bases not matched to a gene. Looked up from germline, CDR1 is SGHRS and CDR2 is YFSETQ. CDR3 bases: TGCGCCAGCACAGCCGGCGGGGGTTATTATGAGCAGTTCTTC. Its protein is CASTAGGGYYEQFF.

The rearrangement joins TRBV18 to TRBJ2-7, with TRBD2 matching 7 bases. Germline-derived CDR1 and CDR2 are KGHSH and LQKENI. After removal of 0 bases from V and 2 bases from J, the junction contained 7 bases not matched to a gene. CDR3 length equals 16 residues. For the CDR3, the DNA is TGTGCCAGCTCACCACCGGGTTGGCGGGAGACCTACGAGCAGTACTTC. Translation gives CASSPPGWRETYEQYF.

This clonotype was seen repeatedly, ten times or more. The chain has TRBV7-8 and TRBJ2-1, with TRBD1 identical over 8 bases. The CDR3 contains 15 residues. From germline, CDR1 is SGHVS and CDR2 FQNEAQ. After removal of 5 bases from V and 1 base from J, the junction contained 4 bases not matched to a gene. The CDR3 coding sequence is TGTGCCAGCAGCCGTGACAGGGGTTCCTACAATGAGCAGTTCTTC. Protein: CASSRDRGSYNEQFF.

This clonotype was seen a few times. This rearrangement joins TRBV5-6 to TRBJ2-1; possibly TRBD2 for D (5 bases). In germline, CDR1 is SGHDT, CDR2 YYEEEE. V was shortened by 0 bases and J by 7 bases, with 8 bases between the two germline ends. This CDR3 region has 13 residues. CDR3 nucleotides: TGTGCCAGCAGCTTGGTGGTAGCGAATGAGCAGTTCTTC. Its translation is CASSLVVANEQFF. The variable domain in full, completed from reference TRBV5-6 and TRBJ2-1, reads DAGVTQSPTHLIKTRGQQVTLRCSPKSGHDTVSWYQQALGQGPQFIFQYYEEEERQRGNFPDRFSGHQFPNYSSELNVNALLLGDSALYLCASSLVVANEQFFGPGTRLTVL.

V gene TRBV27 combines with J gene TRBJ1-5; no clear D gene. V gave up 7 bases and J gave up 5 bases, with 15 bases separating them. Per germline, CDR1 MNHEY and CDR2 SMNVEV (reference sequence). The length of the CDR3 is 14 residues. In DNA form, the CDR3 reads TGTGCCAGCAACCCAGGTCGGTCAGATCAGCCCCAGCATTTT. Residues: CASNPGRSDQPQHF.

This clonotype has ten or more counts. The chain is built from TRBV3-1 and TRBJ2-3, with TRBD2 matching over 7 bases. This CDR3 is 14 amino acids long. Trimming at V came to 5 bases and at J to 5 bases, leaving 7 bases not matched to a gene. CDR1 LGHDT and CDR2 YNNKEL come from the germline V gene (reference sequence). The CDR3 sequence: CASSSGSGGDTQYF. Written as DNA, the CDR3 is TGTGCCAGCAGCTCGGGATCGGGGGGAGATACGCAGTATTTT.

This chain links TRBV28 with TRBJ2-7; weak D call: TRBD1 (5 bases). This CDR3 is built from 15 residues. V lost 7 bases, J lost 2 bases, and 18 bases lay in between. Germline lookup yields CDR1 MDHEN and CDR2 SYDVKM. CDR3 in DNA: TGTGCCAGCAATGACCCTTCAGTAGGGGCCTACGAGCAGTACGTC. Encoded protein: CASNDPSVGAYEQYV.

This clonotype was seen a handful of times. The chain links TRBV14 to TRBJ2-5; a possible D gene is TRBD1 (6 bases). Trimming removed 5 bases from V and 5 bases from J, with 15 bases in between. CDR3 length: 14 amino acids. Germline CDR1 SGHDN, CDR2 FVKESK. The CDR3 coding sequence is TGTGCCAGCAGCAGCAACCACAGGGCTGAGACCCAGTACTTC. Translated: CASSSNHRAETQYF. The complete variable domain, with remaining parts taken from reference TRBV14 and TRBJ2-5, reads EAGVTQFPSHSVIEKGQTVTLRCDPISGHDNLYWYRRVMGKEIKFLLHFVKESKQDESGMPNNRFLAERTGGTYSTLKVQPAELEDSGVYFCASSSNHRAETQYFGPGTRLLVL.

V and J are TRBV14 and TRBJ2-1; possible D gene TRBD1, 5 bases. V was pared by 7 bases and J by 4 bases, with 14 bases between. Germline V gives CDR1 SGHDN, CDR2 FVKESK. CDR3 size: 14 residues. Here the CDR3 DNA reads TGTGCCAGCAACCAGGGAAGCCTATACAATGAGCAGTTCTTC. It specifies CASNQGSLYNEQFF. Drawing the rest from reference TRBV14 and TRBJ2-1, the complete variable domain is EAGVTQFPSHSVIEKGQTVTLRCDPISGHDNLYWYRRVMGKEIKFLLHFVKESKQDESGMPNNRFLAERTGGTYSTLKVQPAELEDSGVYFCASNQGSLYNEQFFGPGTRLTVL.

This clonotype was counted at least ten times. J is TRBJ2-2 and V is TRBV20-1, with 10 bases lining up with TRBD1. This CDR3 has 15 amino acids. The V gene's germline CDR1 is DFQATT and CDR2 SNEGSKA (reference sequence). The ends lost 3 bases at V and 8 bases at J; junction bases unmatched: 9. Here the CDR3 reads CSASPLTGGSGELFF. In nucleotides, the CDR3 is TGCAGTGCTAGCCCTCTGACAGGGGGCTCTGGGGAGCTGTTTTTT.

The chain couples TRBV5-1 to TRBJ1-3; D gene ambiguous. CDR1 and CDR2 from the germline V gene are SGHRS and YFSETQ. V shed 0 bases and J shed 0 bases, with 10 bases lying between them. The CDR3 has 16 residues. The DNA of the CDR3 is TGCGCCAGCAGCTTGGGTGGCGGAAACTCTGGAAACACCATATATTTT. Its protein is CASSLGGGNSGNTIYF.

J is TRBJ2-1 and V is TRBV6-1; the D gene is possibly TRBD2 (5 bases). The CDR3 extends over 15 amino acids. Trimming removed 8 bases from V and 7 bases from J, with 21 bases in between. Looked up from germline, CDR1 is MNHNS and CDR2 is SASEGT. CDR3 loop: CASCQSKVASNEQFF. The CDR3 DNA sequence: TGTGCCAGCTGTCAAAGTAAGGTAGCGTCAAATGAGCAGTTCTTC.

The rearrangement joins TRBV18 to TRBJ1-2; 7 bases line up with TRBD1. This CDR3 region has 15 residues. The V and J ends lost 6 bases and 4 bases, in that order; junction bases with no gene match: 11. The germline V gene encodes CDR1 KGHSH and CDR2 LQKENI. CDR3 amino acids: CASSIPGGGGYGYTF. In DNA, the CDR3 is TGTGCCAGCTCGATACCTGGAGGGGGCGGCTATGGCTACACCTTC.

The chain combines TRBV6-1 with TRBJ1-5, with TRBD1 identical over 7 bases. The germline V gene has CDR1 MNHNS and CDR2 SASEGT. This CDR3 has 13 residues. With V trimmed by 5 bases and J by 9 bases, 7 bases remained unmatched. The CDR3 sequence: CASSRTGGGPQHF. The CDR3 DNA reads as TGTGCCAGCAGTAGGACAGGAGGTGGGCCCCAGCATTTT.

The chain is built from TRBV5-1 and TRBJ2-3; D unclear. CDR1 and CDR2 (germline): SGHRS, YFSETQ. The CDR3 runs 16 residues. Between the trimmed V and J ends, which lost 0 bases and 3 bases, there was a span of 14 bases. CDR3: CASSLDSTYGTDTQYF. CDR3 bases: TGCGCCAGCAGCTTGGATTCGACATATGGAACAGATACGCAGTATTTT.

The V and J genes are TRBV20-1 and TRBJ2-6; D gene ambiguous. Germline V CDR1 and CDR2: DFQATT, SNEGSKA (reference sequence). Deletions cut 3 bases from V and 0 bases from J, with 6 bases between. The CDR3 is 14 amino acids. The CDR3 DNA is TGCAGTGCTAGGGATGGCTCTGGGGCCAACGTCCTGACTTTC. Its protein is CSARDGSGANVLTF.

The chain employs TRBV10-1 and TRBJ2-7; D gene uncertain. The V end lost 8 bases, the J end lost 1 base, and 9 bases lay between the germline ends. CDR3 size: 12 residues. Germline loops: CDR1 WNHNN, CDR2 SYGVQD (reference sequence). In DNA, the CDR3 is TGCGCCAGCGCCTCAGGATCCTACGAGCAGTACTTC. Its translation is CASASGSYEQYF.

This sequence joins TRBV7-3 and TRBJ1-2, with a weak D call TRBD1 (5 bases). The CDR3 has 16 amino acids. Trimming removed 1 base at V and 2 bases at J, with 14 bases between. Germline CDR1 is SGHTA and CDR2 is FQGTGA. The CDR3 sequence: CASSLNGGADNYGYTF. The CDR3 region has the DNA TGTGCCAGCAGCTTAAATGGAGGGGCGGACAACTATGGCTACACCTTC.

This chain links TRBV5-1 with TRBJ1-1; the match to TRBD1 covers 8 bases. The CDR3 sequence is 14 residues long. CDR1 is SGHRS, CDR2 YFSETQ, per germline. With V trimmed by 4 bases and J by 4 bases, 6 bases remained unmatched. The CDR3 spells CASSAQGAVTEAFF. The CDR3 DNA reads TGCGCCAGCAGCGCCCAGGGGGCAGTCACTGAAGCTTTCTTT.

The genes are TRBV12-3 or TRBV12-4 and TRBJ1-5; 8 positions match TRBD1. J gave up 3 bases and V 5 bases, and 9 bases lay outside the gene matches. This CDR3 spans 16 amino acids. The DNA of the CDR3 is TGTGCCAGCAGTCCCAGACAGGGGAGGCCCAATCAGCCCCAGCATTTT. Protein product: CASSPRQGRPNQPQHF.

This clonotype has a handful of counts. The CDR3 spells CASSLGQSNTGELFF. CDR3 nucleotides: TGCGCCAGCAGCTTGGGACAGTCGAACACCGGGGAGCTGTTTTTT. J is TRBJ2-2 and V is TRBV5-1; D is perhaps TRBD1 (5 bases). The CDR3 consists of 15 residues. The V gene's germline CDR1 is SGHRS and CDR2 YFSETQ. V lost 0 bases to trimming and J lost 0 bases, with 6 bases between them. Based on the CDR3 plus reference TRBV5-1 and TRBJ2-2, the full variable domain is KAGVTQTPRYLIKTRGQQVTLSCSPISGHRSVSWYQQTPGQGLQFLFEYFSETQRNKGNFPGRFSGRQFSNSRSEMNVSTLELGDSALYLCASSLGQSNTGELFFGEGSRLTVL.